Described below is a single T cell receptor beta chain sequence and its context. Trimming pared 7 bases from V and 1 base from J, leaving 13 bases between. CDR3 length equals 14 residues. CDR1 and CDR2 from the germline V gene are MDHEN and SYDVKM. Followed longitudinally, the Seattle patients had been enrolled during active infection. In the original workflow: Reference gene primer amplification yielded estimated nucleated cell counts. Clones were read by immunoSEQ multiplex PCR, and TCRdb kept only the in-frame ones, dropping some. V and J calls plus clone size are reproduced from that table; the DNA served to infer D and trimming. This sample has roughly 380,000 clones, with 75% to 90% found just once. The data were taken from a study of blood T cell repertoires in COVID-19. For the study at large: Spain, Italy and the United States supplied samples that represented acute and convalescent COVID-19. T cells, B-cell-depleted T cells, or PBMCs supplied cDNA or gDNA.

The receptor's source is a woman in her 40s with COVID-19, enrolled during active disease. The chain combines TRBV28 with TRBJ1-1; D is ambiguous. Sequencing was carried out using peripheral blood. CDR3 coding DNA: TGTGCCAGCATCGGGTTGGTACAGAACACTGAAGCTTTCTTT. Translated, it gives CASIGLVQNTEAFF.